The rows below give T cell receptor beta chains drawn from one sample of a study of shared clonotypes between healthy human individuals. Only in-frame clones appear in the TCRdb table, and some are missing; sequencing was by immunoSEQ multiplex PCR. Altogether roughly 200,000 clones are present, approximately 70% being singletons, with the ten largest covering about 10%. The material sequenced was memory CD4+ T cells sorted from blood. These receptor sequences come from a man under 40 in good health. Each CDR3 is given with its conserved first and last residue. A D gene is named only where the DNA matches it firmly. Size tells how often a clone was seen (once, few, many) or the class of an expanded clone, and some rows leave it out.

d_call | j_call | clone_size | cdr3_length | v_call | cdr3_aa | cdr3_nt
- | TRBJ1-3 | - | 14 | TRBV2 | CASSERESGNTIYF | TGTGCCAGCAGTGAAAGAGAATCTGGAAACACCATATATTTT
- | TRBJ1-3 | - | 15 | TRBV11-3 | CASSPGGASGNTIYF | TGTGCCAGCAGCCCTGGGGGCGCCTCTGGAAACACCATATATTTT
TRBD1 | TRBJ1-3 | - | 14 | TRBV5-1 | CASSLQGSPNTIYF | TGCGCCAGCAGCTTACAGGGGTCACCGAACACCATATATTTT
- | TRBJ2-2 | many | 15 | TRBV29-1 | CSVGVANANTGELFF | TGCAGCGTTGGCGTGGCCAACGCGAACACCGGGGAGCTGTTTTTT
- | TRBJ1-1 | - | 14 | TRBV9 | CASSLDIMNTEAFF | TGTGCCAGCAGCCTGGACATCATGAACACTGAAGCTTTCTTT
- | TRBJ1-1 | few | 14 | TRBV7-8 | CASSFSRGNTEAFF | TGTGCCAGCAGCTTTTCCAGGGGGAACACTGAAGCTTTCTTT
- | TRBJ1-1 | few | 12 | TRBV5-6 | CASSLVATEAFF | TGTGCCAGCAGCTTGGTGGCCACTGAAGCTTTCTTT
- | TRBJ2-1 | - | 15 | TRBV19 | CATSRDRSSYNEQFF | TGTGCCACTTCCCGGGATAGGAGCTCCTACAATGAGCAGTTCTTC
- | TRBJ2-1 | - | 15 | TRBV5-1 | CASSLDSANYNEQFF | TGCGCCAGCAGCTTGGACAGTGCTAACTACAATGAGCAGTTCTTC
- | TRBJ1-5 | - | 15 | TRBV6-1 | CASQRAAYSNQPQHF | TGTGCCAGCCAGCGGGCTGCTTATAGCAATCAGCCCCAGCATTTT
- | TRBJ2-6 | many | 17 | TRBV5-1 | CASSSEWAGAGANVLTF | TGCGCCAGCAGCTCGGAATGGGCAGGGGCTGGGGCCAACGTCCTGACTTTC
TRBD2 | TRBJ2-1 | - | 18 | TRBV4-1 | CASSQDPPLAGGPNEQFF | TGCGCCAGCAGCCAAGATCCTCCACTAGCGGGAGGGCCGAATGAGCAGTTCTTC
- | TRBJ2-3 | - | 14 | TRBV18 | CASSPPVSTDTQYF | TGTGCCAGCTCACCGCCAGTAAGCACAGATACGCAGTATTTT
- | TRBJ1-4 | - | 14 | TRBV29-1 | CSVRDGATNEKLFF | TGCAGCGTTCGGGACGGAGCAACTAATGAAAAACTGTTTTTT
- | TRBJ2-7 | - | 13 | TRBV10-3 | CAIGGQGGTEQYF | TGTGCCATCGGGGGGCAGGGAGGAACCGAGCAGTACTTC
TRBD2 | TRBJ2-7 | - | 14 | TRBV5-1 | CASSPTAGSYEQYF | TGCGCCAGCAGCCCGACAGCGGGAAGCTACGAGCAGTACTTC
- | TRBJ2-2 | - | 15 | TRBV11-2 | CASSLVQANTGELFF | TGTGCCAGCAGCTTAGTACAGGCGAACACCGGGGAGCTGTTTTTT
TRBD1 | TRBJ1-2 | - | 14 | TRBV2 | CASSDTDRVAGYTF | TGTGCCAGCAGCGACACGGACAGGGTGGCAGGCTACACCTTC
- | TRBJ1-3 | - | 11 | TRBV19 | CASAHLQAIYF | TGTGCCAGCGCCCATCTTCAAGCCATATATTTT
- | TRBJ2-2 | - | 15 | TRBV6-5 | CASSYETSYSGELFF | TGTGCCAGCAGTTACGAGACTAGTTATTCCGGGGAGCTGTTTTTT
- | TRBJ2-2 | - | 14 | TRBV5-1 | CASRWAEDTGELFF | TGCGCCAGCAGGTGGGCAGAAGACACCGGGGAGCTGTTTTTT
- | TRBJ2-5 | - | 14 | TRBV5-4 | CASSSPGLQETQYF | TGTGCCAGCAGCTCCCCAGGGCTCCAAGAGACCCAGTACTTC
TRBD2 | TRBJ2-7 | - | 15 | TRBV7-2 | CASSPLAGTSYEQYF | TGTGCCAGCAGCCCATTAGCGGGGACTAGCTACGAGCAGTACTTC
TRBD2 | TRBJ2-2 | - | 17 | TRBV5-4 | CASSPGGWEGRTGELFF | TGTGCCAGCAGCCCTGGCGGGTGGGAGGGCCGTACCGGGGAGCTGTTTTTT
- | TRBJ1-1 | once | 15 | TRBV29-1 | CSVDYGSRISGEAFF | TGCAGCGTTGACTATGGAAGTAGAATTAGTGGGGAAGCTTTCTTT
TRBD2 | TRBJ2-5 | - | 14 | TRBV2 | CASSFSAGGETQYF | TGTGCCAGCTCTTTCTCGGCGGGGGGAGAGACCCAGTACTTC
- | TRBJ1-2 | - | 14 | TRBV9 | CASSAEGTGLGYTF | TGTGCCAGCAGCGCGGAGGGTACAGGGCTCGGCTACACCTTC
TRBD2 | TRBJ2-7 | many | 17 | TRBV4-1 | CASSQDNDRAGDYEQYF | TGCGCCAGCAGCCAAGATAACGATCGGGCGGGAGACTACGAGCAGTACTTC
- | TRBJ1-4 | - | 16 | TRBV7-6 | CASSRLGQGSYEKLFF | TGTGCCAGCAGCCGACTGGGGCAGGGGAGCTATGAAAAACTGTTTTTT
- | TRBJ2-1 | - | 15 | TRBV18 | CASSLASGAHNEQFF | TGTGCCAGCTCACTGGCTTCGGGGGCACACAATGAGCAGTTCTTC
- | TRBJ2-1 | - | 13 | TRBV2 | CASRWSPYNEQFF | TGTGCCAGCAGGTGGTCCCCCTACAATGAGCAGTTCTTC
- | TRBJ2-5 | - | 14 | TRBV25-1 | CASSADPNGAAQYF | TGTGCCAGCAGTGCGGACCCGAACGGTGCGGCCCAGTACTTC
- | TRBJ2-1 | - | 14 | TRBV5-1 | CASSPLSSYNEQFF | TGCGCCAGCAGCCCCCTGAGCTCCTACAATGAGCAGTTCTTC
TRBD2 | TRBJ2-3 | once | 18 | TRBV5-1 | CASKGGTSGKTSTDTQYF | TGCGCCAGCAAGGGAGGGACTAGCGGGAAGACTAGCACAGATACGCAGTATTTT
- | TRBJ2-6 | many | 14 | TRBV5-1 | CASSLAVGANVLTF | TGCGCCAGCAGCTTAGCGGTTGGGGCCAACGTCCTGACTTTC
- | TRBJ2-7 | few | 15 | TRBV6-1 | CASSASRDTIHEQYF | TGTGCCAGCAGTGCCTCGAGAGATACTATCCACGAGCAGTACTTC
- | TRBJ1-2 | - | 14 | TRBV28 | CASSFGRWAYGYTF | TGTGCCAGCAGTTTTGGAAGGTGGGCGTATGGCTACACCTTC
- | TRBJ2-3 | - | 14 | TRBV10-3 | CAIGGIGAGDTQYF | TGTGCCATCGGCGGGATTGGGGCAGGAGATACGCAGTATTTT